This entry concerns a single T cell receptor beta chain. Its cognate antigen is unknown. Donors counted as nominally healthy when sampled, yet unrecorded immune exposures were likely. The data stem from a study of cytomegalovirus exposure and HLA in healthy donors. Turning to the study itself: An early data release held about 85 million unique TCRs from HLA-typed donors. Study findings and constraints: Later examination showed HLA-associated TCR beta chains had greater clonal expansion than equally common others. A reported reduction in N-insertions relative to the 666-donor mean was seen in an Asian-associated ancestry cluster in a later analysis.

There are 16 residues in the CDR3. The V gene lost 5 bases and the J gene lost 0 bases, with 19 bases spanning the gap. CDR1 GTSNPN and CDR2 SVGIG come from the germline V gene (reference sequence). PCR amplification relied on 60 Vbeta primers (plus 13 Jbeta primers). The data were produced by immunoSEQ multiplex PCR, yet TCRdb's version contains in-frame clones alone and is incomplete. The data contain 150,000 to 200,000 clones, roughly 83% of them singletons. The V and J genes are TRBV30 and TRBJ1-2; possibly TRBD1 for D (6 bases). The TCR comes from a boy under 10 years old in good health and CMV-seronegative. Sequencing used PBMCs. The chain's CDR3 is CAWGPPTGSTNYGYTF. CDR3 nucleotide sequence: TGTGCCTGGGGTCCCCCTACAGGGTCGACTAACTATGGCTACACCTTC.